Listed here are 21 T cell receptor beta chains from one sample, sequenced in a study of vaccination effects on CD4 cells after COVID-19 (dated 2022 in TCRdb). After roughly 11 days of culture, CD4+ T cells were isolated with the EasySep CD4+ T cell isolation kit. For these receptors, no antigen is known. Receptor amplification or capture employed the immunoSEQ multiplex PCR assay. As stored in TCRdb, this immuneACCESS dataset retains in-frame rearrangements with V and J assigned. A fraction of the clones does not appear; measured against another copy, unresolved V genes explain less than half of the discrepancy, and the remainder lacks a known reason. The sample contains some 30,000 clones, roughly 70% of them found a single time. The ten largest account for 3.8% of the sample. The sequencing used CD4+ T cells from PBMCs cultured without peptide, collected before COVID-19 vaccination. The receptors originated from a human donor who received a COVID-19 vaccine.

The rearrangement joins TRBV23-1 to TRBJ1-5, with D possibly TRBD1 on 6 matching bases. TRBV23-1 carries the ORF label, with uncertain function. This CDR3 is built from 17 residues. Trimming left V 0 bases short and J 6 bases short, with 18 bases between. Here the CDR3 DNA reads TGCGCCAGCAGTCAATCGGTTAACAGGGCCGGCTGTCAGCCCCAGCATTTT. This encodes CASSQSVNRAGCQPQHF.

The chain recombines TRBV6-4 with TRBJ1-2; 9 bases map to TRBD1. The CDR3 extends over 14 amino acids. With V trimmed by 3 bases and J by 8 bases, 7 bases remained unmatched. CDR1 and CDR2 (germline): MRHNA, SNTAGT. The chain's CDR3 is CASSEGAGQGGYTF. CDR3 nucleotide sequence: TGTGCCAGCAGTGAAGGTGCTGGACAGGGGGGCTACACCTTC.

V is TRBV9 and J is TRBJ2-1, with 7 bases that match TRBD1. V was clipped by 3 bases and J by 0 bases; unmatched bases: 6. The CDR3 loop spans 16 amino acids. Germline CDR1 and CDR2: SGDLS and YYNGEE. The CDR3 here is CASSAARDSSYNEQFF. The DNA for the CDR3 is TGTGCCAGCAGCGCAGCCCGGGACAGCTCCTACAATGAGCAGTTCTTC.

This clone was observed a few times. The chain couples TRBV18 to TRBJ1-4; D is undetermined. Per germline, CDR1 KGHSH and CDR2 LQKENI. There are 15 residues in the CDR3. Trimming removed 4 bases at V and 0 bases at J, with 9 bases between. CDR3 amino acids: CASSRSTATNEKLFF. Here the CDR3 DNA reads TGTGCCAGCTCACGGAGCACCGCAACTAATGAAAAACTGTTTTTT.

The chain uses TRBV6-5 and TRBJ2-3, with D possibly matching TRBD2 (6 bases). The CDR3 sequence is 13 residues long. Germline values: CDR1 MNHEY, CDR2 SVGAGI. CDR3 loop: CAGARDGTDTQYF. Here the CDR3 DNA reads TGTGCTGGAGCGCGGGACGGCACAGATACGCAGTATTTT.

J is TRBJ1-2 and V is TRBV2, with a tentative D call TRBD1 (6 bases). The CDR3 consists of 16 residues. Trimming took 5 bases from V and 3 from J, leaving 19 bases between them. Germline CDR1 is SNHLY and CDR2 is FYNNEI. The CDR3 region is CASSQILRQAYYGYTF. CDR3 nucleotides: TGTGCCAGCAGTCAGATTCTGAGACAGGCATACTATGGCTACACCTTC.

The chain couples TRBV21-1 to TRBJ1-2; TRBD1 is the table's D call and was not checked against the DNA. TRBV21-1 is a pseudogene segment. The CDR3 sequence is 14 residues long. The CDR3 DNA follows: TGTGCCAGCACCCGGACAGCTCCTAACTATGGCTACACCTTC. Protein sequence: CASTRTAPNYGYTF.

The chain couples TRBV6-5 to TRBJ2-7, with D unresolved. Trimming took 4 bases from V and 0 from J, leaving 4 bases between them. Germline lookup yields CDR1 MNHEY and CDR2 SVGAGI. The CDR3 contains 12 residues. In DNA form, the CDR3 reads TGTGCCAGCAGTTCTACCTCCTACGAGCAGTACTTC. Amino acids: CASSSTSYEQYF.

The chain has TRBV18 and TRBJ2-7; 7 nucleotides line up with TRBD2. Germline CDR1 and CDR2: KGHSH and LQKENI. The V segment lost 4 bases and the J segment 6 bases; nucleotides outside the gene matches: 9. The CDR3 runs to 14 residues. The CDR3 bases are TGTGCCAGCTCACGGGAGGGGTGGTCGAGCGAGCAGTACTTC. This codes for CASSREGWSSEQYF.

This clone has more than one count but fewer than ten. CDR3 bases: TGTGCCAGCAGTGAACTAGCGGATAGCTCCTACGAGCAGTACTTC. This codes for CASSELADSSYEQYF. The chain couples TRBV6-1 to TRBJ2-7; TRBD2 matches at 7 bases. Germline CDR1 reads MNHNS; CDR2 reads SASEGT. This CDR3 spans 15 amino acids. After removal of 2 bases from V and 0 bases from J, the junction contained 4 bases not matched to a gene.

This clone has only a few counts. The genes are TRBV6-1 and TRBJ2-1; no definite D call. V was pared by 0 bases and J by 12 bases, with 6 bases between. Germline-derived CDR1 and CDR2 are MNHNS and SASEGT. This CDR3 is built from 11 residues. CDR3 in amino acids: CASSEAVAQFF. The DNA of the CDR3 is TGTGCCAGCAGTGAAGCGGTAGCGCAGTTCTTC.

V usage is TRBV29-1 and J usage is TRBJ2-3; unclear D gene. The CDR3 totals 17 residues. Deletions cut 4 bases from V and 5 bases from J, with 25 bases between. The V gene's germline CDR1 is SQVTM and CDR2 ANQGSEA. The CDR3 region is CSVVLLEAGVGEDTQYF. The DNA of the CDR3 is TGCAGCGTTGTTTTACTTGAGGCAGGCGTAGGTGAAGATACGCAGTATTTT.

This rearrangement joins TRBV11-3 to TRBJ2-2; D possibly corresponds to TRBD2 (5 bases). Germline V gene sequence: CDR1 SGHNT, CDR2 YENEEA. The CDR3 covers 14 residues. Trimming shortened V by 1 base and J by 5 bases, and 8 bases separated the two germline ends. The CDR3 DNA sequence: TGTGCCAGCAGCTTAGCAGGCGGGACCGGGGAGCTGTTTTTT. Protein sequence: CASSLAGGTGELFF.

The V and J genes are TRBV3-1 (or the pseudogene TRBV3-2) and TRBJ2-7; D not certain. This CDR3 comprises 15 residues. The V end was cut by 0 bases, the J end by 1 base, with 10 bases between. CDR1 and CDR2 from the germline V gene are LGHDT and YNNKEL (reference sequence). This CDR3 is CASSQDSARSYEQYF. CDR3 nucleotides: TGTGCCAGCAGCCAAGATTCCGCTAGGTCCTACGAGCAGTACTTC.

This clone occurred a few times. The chain employs TRBV12-3 or TRBV12-4 and TRBJ1-2; the D is unclear. This CDR3 comprises 13 residues. The V and J ends lost 1 base and 8 bases respectively, with 11 bases between them. The CDR3 reads CASSLVNLGGYTF. As DNA, the CDR3 is TGTGCCAGCAGTTTAGTCAACCTGGGAGGCTACACCTTC.

V gene TRBV6-6 combines with J gene TRBJ2-7; 15 nucleotides line up with TRBD2. CDR3 size: 17 residues. V was pared by 5 bases and J by 3 bases, with 8 bases of the junction left unmatched. The germline CDR1 and CDR2 sequences are MNHNY and SVGAGI (reference sequence). The CDR3 nucleotides are TGTGCCAGCAGTCCAACCACGGGACTAGCGGGAGGCTACGAGCAGTACTTC. Residues: CASSPTTGLAGGYEQYF.

This chain uses TRBV19 with TRBJ1-1; D possibly corresponds to TRBD1 (5 bases). CDR3 length: 15 amino acids. Trimming took off 3 bases at V and 5 bases at J, with 16 bases between the two ends. Germline CDR1 and CDR2: LNHDA and SQIVND (reference sequence). DNA for the CDR3: TGTGCCAGTAGTATTTCCCTAACAGGTCGGACTGAAGCTTTCTTT. As protein: CASSISLTGRTEAFF.

The chain combines TRBV19 with TRBJ1-2; D may be TRBD1 (6 bases). V lost 2 bases and J lost 5, with 15 bases in between. Germline V gene sequence: CDR1 LNHDA, CDR2 SQIVND (reference sequence). The CDR3 length is 15 residues. The CDR3 region has the DNA TGTGCCAGTAGTATACTGGTGACAGGACTTTATGGCTACACCTTC. Protein: CASSILVTGLYGYTF.

The V call is TRBV6-6, the J call TRBJ1-2; 9 bases align to TRBD1. CDR1 MNHNY and CDR2 SVGAGI come from the germline V gene (reference sequence). CDR3 size: 15 residues. The V gene end was trimmed by 10 bases and the J gene end by 4 bases; junction bases not matched to a gene: 13. CDR3 sequence reads: CAIAAGQGGSYGYTF. CDR3 coding DNA: TGTGCCATAGCCGCGGGACAGGGAGGGAGCTATGGCTACACCTTC.

The chain employs TRBV7-9 and TRBJ2-7; a possible D gene is TRBD1 (6 bases). Trimming pared 5 bases from V and 7 bases from J, leaving 21 bases between. Germline values: CDR1 SEHNR, CDR2 FQNEAQ (reference sequence). The CDR3 has 15 residues. In DNA, the CDR3 is TGTGCCAGCAGCCCCTACTTGGACAGACAAGAGGAGCAGTACTTC. Translated: CASSPYLDRQEEQYF.

The J gene is TRBJ2-1, the V gene TRBV6-5; D remains ambiguous. This CDR3 has 13 residues. V was pared by 7 bases and J by 5 bases, with 12 bases between. The germline CDR1 and CDR2 sequences are MNHEY and SVGAGI. The chain's CDR3 is CASTTPTNNEQFF. The CDR3 DNA reads as TGTGCCAGCACCACCCCGACCAACAATGAGCAGTTCTTC.